This T cell receptor beta chain comes out of a study of T cell responses to AZD1222 COVID-19 vaccine (dated by TCRdb to the early 2020s). Background on the whole study: AZD1222 recipients whose second dose came at about 4 weeks and those whose second dose came at about 12 weeks were combined into one group, since spike-specific TCR depth and breadth did not differ between the two schedules. TCR sequencing covered fewer than 250 trial participants: 200 to 220 given two doses of AZD1222 and approximately 26 given two doses of MenACWY control vaccine. Enrollment into the trials was organized by age into subgroups of 18-55, 56-69 and 70-plus years, and those subgroups contained approximately 150, 30 and 60 TCR-sequenced participants, respectively. The research as a whole found: A significant rise in spike-specific TCR breadth and depth was observed after two AZD1222 doses relative to day 0 and relative to MenACWY recipients. Vaccine-associated CD4 TCRs spanned the whole spike protein, with dominant responses in regions 160-218 and 743-854. Reportedly, close to half of the unique spike-specific TCRs recognized epitopes lying outside the regions that are mutated in the B.1.351 and B.1.1.7 variants. Most participants were white British and females outnumbered males, and the authors suggested that clonal diversity may have been underestimated. The 56-69-year group was small, and its depth increase did not reach significance, likely because of low power. Conclusions about previously exposed vaccinees are limited because only six or seven AZD1222 recipients were SARS-CoV-2 seropositive at baseline. Because no day 14 peak-response samples were available, repertoires were characterized only after the peak T cell response.

What the time point label conveys for this sample: baseline before first vaccination. The vaccinee samples were drawn from two UK trials, COV001 and COV002, one of which was a single-blind randomized controlled phase 2/3 trial testing AZD1222 (ChAdOx1 nCoV-19) in healthy adults. Trial participant PBMC samples were collected at day 0 and day 28 after the second dose for TCRbeta chain sequencing. Notes on this clone: Its antigen has not been determined. No base qualities exist here, and no much larger clone lies one base off it.

The CDR3 regions of human TCRbeta chains were subjected to immunosequencing. In the paper's pipeline: TCRs in the repertoires were matched against a reference library of SARS-CoV-2-specific TCRs that had been generated with the MIRA antigen-specificity platform. Breadth was defined as the fraction of unique TCRs that were SARS-CoV-2-associated, and depth was defined as the fraction of total T cells that were SARS-CoV-2-associated. Each spike-specific TCR was assigned to its reactive spike region and to a CD4 or CD8 class using the MIRA data. Log10-transformed breadth and depth values were compared by one-way ANOVA with Sidak's multiple comparisons tests. Held by TCRdb, this immuneACCESS table contains in-frame sequences only and omits some clones. Under half of the omission traces to an unresolved V gene where checked; the cause of the rest is unknown. That table supplies the V and J calls and clone size; D and trimming were determined from the DNA. The sample contains tens of thousands of clones, 88% of them found a single time. The ten largest clones capture around 21% of the sample.

Source: peripheral blood, taken on day 0 of AZD1222 vaccination. The TCR comes from an adult in good health.

The CDR3 here reads CASSSGGATLSYEQYF. The DNA sequence reads TGTGCCAGCAGTTCCGGGGGGGCGACCCTCTCCTACGAGCAGTACTTC. Recombination joined TRBV28 with TRBJ2-7, with 8 middle bases fitting TRBD2. CDR1 and CDR2 are read off the germline V gene as MDHEN and SYDVKM. V is pruned by 4 bases and J by 0 bases, leaving 8 bases of the junction without a gene match. The CDR3 sequence holds 16 residues, the cysteine and phenylalanine included. Of all the DNA, just the CDR3 is kept, 48 bases in frame from base 1.